This T cell receptor (beta chain) appears in the sequencing data of a study of T cells after yellow fever vaccination. Study findings and constraints: The booster response re-showed most primary clones: approximately 95% CD4, approximately 85% CD8.

Germline-derived CDR1 and CDR2 are MNHEY and SMNVEV (reference sequence). The CDR3 spans 13 residues. V was trimmed by 4 bases and J by 7 bases, leaving 13 bases between them. The sample holds a few counts of this clonotype. Its antigen is not identified. Template-switching 5'RACE yielded the TCR cDNA; a universal primer site and UMIs were added in the process. TCRdb independently ran MiXCR on the 5' RACE reads; one entry per CDR3 protein. The sample carries some 290,000 distinct CDR3 sequences, 9.5% to 12% recorded once. The sequencing here drew on CD4+ T cells sorted from PBMCs, taken 45 days after the yellow fever booster vaccination. V gene TRBV27 combines with J gene TRBJ1-2; perhaps TRBD1 as D (5 bases). The receptor's source is a man younger than 35 who received the YFV17D yellow fever vaccine. The CDR3 here is CASSYVQGGGYTF. The CDR3 DNA sequence: TGTGCCAGCAGTTATGTCCAGGGAGGTGGCTACACCTTC.